What follows are 21 T cell receptor beta chains derived from one specimen sequenced in a study of cytomegalovirus exposure and HLA in healthy donors. Measured with immunoSEQ multiplex PCR; TCRdb has only the in-frame clones, and not every one. Here the sample spans 150,000 to 200,000 clones, roughly 80% being singletons. Sequences were obtained from PBMCs. The receptors originated from a man younger than 35 in good health and CMV-seropositive.

V gene TRBV11-2 combines with J gene TRBJ2-6; a possible D gene is TRBD2 (6 bases). The CDR3 consists of 17 residues. Trimming removed 5 bases at V and 3 bases at J, with 17 bases between. Germline V gives CDR1 SGHAT, CDR2 FQNNGV. CDR3 in DNA: TGTGCCAGCAGCGGACTAACGGTGGCACTTGGGGCCAACGTCCTGACTTTC. Translation gives CASSGLTVALGANVLTF.

This sequence joins TRBV4-3 and TRBJ1-5, with a possible D match to TRBD1 (5 bases). Trimming shortened V by 1 base and J by 1 base, and 8 bases separated the two germline ends. CDR3 length: 15 amino acids. CDR1 is LGHNA, CDR2 YSLEER, per germline. The DNA of the CDR3 is TGCGCCAGCAGCCAAGGAAGGGGAAGCAATCAGCCCCAGCATTTT. This gives the protein CASSQGRGSNQPQHF.

The DNA for the CDR3 is TGTGCCAGCAGCCCTCTCACCCTGACAGGGGGCTACGAGCAGTACTTC. It translates to CASSPLTLTGGYEQYF. V and J are TRBV7-9 and TRBJ2-7, with 9 bases identical to TRBD1. In germline, CDR1 is SEHNR, CDR2 FQNEAQ (reference sequence). The CDR3 is made up of 16 amino acids. Trimming cost V 5 bases and J 3 bases; bases outside gene matches: 11. Full variable domain (outside the CDR3, taken from reference TRBV7-9 and TRBJ2-7): DTGVSQNPRHKITKRGQNVTFRCDPISEHNRLYWYRQTLGQGPEFLTYFQNEAQLEKSRLLSDRFSAERPKGSFSTLEIQRTEQGDSAMYLCASSPLTLTGGYEQYFGPGTRLTVT.

The V and J genes are TRBV7-9 and TRBJ2-7; D might be TRBD2 (6 bases). This CDR3 comprises 15 residues. Germline assignment: CDR1 SEHNR and CDR2 FQNEAQ (reference sequence). Trimming left V 5 bases short and J 0 bases short, with 14 bases between. The CDR3 DNA follows: TGTGCCAGCAGCCCCCCGGGACTGGGCTCCTACGAGCAGTACTTC. It is translated as CASSPPGLGSYEQYF.

This sequence joins TRBV27 and TRBJ2-1; D not resolved. The germline V gene encodes CDR1 MNHEY and CDR2 SMNVEV (reference sequence). V was cut by 5 bases and J by 1 base, with 12 bases left in between. This CDR3 region has 15 residues. The CDR3 is CASSATLGSYNEQFF. The CDR3 coding sequence is TGTGCCAGCAGTGCGACCCTCGGGTCCTACAATGAGCAGTTCTTC.

In its sample, this clone was seen a few times. The V call is TRBV5-4, the J call TRBJ2-7, with 9 bases identical to TRBD2. The J segment lost 3 bases and the V segment lost 4 bases, leaving 11 bases of the junction unmatched. CDR1 and CDR2 from the germline V gene are SGHNT and YYREEE (reference sequence). The CDR3 consists of 16 residues. The CDR3 DNA reads as TGTGCCAGCAGCCCAGCTAGCGGGACGACCATCTACGAGCAGTACTTC. Residues: CASSPASGTTIYEQYF. Drawing the rest from reference TRBV5-4 and TRBJ2-7, the complete variable domain is ETGVTQSPTHLIKTRGQQVTLRCSSQSGHNTVSWYQQALGQGPQFIFQYYREEENGRGNFPPRFSGLQFPNYSSELNVNALELDDSALYLCASSPASGTTIYEQYFGPGTRLTVT.

This sequence joins TRBV27 and TRBJ2-3; 7 positions match TRBD2. Trimming took 5 bases from V and 1 from J; bases not matched to a gene: 6. Per germline, CDR1 MNHEY and CDR2 SMNVEV (reference sequence). This CDR3 is built from 15 residues. The chain's CDR3 is CASSAGGVGTDTQYF. The CDR3 DNA sequence: TGTGCCAGCAGTGCTGGGGGGGTGGGCACAGATACGCAGTATTTT.

This clone was counted a single time. Other DNA sequences within the sample encode an identical CDR3. This chain links TRBV2 with TRBJ2-2; D unresolved. The CDR3 has 15 residues. Germline CDR1 and CDR2: SNHLY and FYNNEI. The V end lost 0 bases, the J end lost 1 base, and 6 bases lay between the germline ends. CDR3 DNA sequence: TGTGCCAGCAGTGAAGCGCGTGGGAACACCGGGGAGCTGTTTTTT. It encodes CASSEARGNTGELFF. Complete variable domain (other parts from reference TRBV2 and TRBJ2-2): EPEVTQTPSHQVTQMGQEVILRCVPISNHLYFYWYRQILGQKVEFLVSFYNNEISEKSEIFDDQFSVERPDGSNFTLKIRSTKLEDSAMYFCASSEARGNTGELFFGEGSRLTVL.

This chain links TRBV11-2 with TRBJ2-5; D remains unclear. The CDR3 is 15 amino acids. From germline, CDR1 is SGHAT and CDR2 FQNNGV. Trimming removed 1 base from V and 4 bases from J, with 13 bases in between. The chain's CDR3 is CASSLGFLGRETQYF. The CDR3 nucleotides are TGTGCCAGCAGCTTAGGGTTTCTGGGCAGAGAGACCCAGTACTTC.

This chain uses TRBV28 with TRBJ2-7; 11 bases match TRBD2. V trimming: 5 bases; J trimming: 4 bases; junction bases outside the gene matches: 4. Germline assignment: CDR1 MDHEN and CDR2 SYDVKM. CDR3 length: 14 amino acids. The DNA for the CDR3 is TGTGCCAGCAGTCTGGGGACTAGCGGATACGAGCAGTACTTC. Translated: CASSLGTSGYEQYF.

This clone was detected once. This chain connects TRBV21-1 to TRBJ1-1; the D segment call TRBD1 is taken from the table without a DNA check. TRBV21-1 is a listed pseudogene. This CDR3 is 14 amino acids long. CDR3 DNA sequence: TGTGCCAGCAGCTTGGACAGAGAGAACACTGAAGCTTTCTTT. It yields the protein CASSLDRENTEAFF.

J is TRBJ2-2 and V is TRBV27, with 14 bases fitting TRBD2. Per germline, CDR1 MNHEY and CDR2 SMNVEV (reference sequence). The CDR3 runs 17 residues. V lost 8 bases to trimming and J lost 7 bases; unmatched junction nucleotides: 12. CDR3 nucleotide sequence: TGTGCCAGCGGTTCGGGACTAGCGGGAGTTTACGGCGGGGAGCTGTTTTTT. It translates to CASGSGLAGVYGGELFF.

The chain has TRBV5-4 and TRBJ1-1; TRBD1 agrees at 7 bases. The CDR3 is 16 residues long. Germline V gives CDR1 SGHNT, CDR2 YYREEE (reference sequence). The V and J ends lost 4 bases and 3 bases, in that order; junction bases with no gene match: 12. Written as DNA, the CDR3 is TGTGCCAGCAGCCGCGACAGGGTTGTGATTGACACTGAAGCTTTCTTT. Protein sequence: CASSRDRVVIDTEAFF.

This chain's CDR3 is CASSLVSAGELFF. The CDR3 DNA reads TGCGCCAGCAGCTTGGTATCGGCCGGGGAGCTGTTTTTT. The gene calls are TRBV5-1 and TRBJ2-2; no clear D gene. Trimming shortened V by 0 bases and J by 6 bases, and 6 bases separated the two germline ends. This CDR3 region has 13 residues. Per germline, CDR1 SGHRS and CDR2 YFSETQ.

The chain has TRBV4-2 and TRBJ2-1; the D gene is possibly TRBD2 (5 bases). The V end lost 4 bases, the J end lost 4 bases, and 17 bases lay between the germline ends. The CDR3 spans 16 residues. The V gene's germline CDR1 is LGHNA and CDR2 YNFKEQ. The CDR3 nucleotides read TGTGCCAGCAGCCCTTATAGCGCGGAGGTTTACAATGAGCAGTTCTTC. It yields the protein CASSPYSAEVYNEQFF.

The rearrangement uses TRBV30 and TRBJ2-7, with a possible D match to TRBD2 (6 bases). Germline values: CDR1 GTSNPN, CDR2 SVGIG (reference sequence). Trimming stripped 0 bases from V and 0 bases from J, with 18 bases between. This CDR3 has 17 amino acids. The CDR3 here is CAWSVPVLGLYSYEQYF. DNA for the CDR3: TGTGCCTGGAGTGTACCCGTTTTGGGACTCTACTCCTACGAGCAGTACTTC.

The chain has TRBV7-9 and TRBJ2-1, with TRBD1 matching over 7 bases. The J segment lost 10 bases and the V segment lost 8 bases, leaving 5 bases of the junction unmatched. Germline lookup yields CDR1 SEHNR and CDR2 FQNEAQ (reference sequence). There are 11 residues in the CDR3. CDR3 nucleotides: TGTGCCAGCGAGGGGGCGTCCGAGCAGTTCTTC. It is translated as CASEGASEQFF. Drawing the rest from reference TRBV7-9 and TRBJ2-1, the complete variable domain is DTGVSQNPRHKITKRGQNVTFRCDPISEHNRLYWYRQTLGQGPEFLTYFQNEAQLEKSRLLSDRFSAERPKGSFSTLEIQRTEQGDSAMYLCASEGASEQFFGPGTRLTVL.

As regards this clone: Distinct nucleotide sequences in the sample also encode this CDR3. The chain combines TRBV5-6 with TRBJ2-7, with 7 nucleotides matching TRBD2. CDR1 is SGHDT and CDR2 is YYEEEE in the germline V gene. The CDR3 length is 13 residues. With 3 bases clipped from V and 4 bases from J, the junction kept 4 bases outside the gene matches. The CDR3 sequence: CASSWGGPYEQYF. The CDR3 DNA reads TGTGCCAGCAGCTGGGGGGGTCCGTACGAGCAGTACTTC.

V is TRBV29-1 and J is TRBJ2-5, with 11 nucleotides matching TRBD1. Germline CDR1 and CDR2: SQVTM and ANQGSEA. This CDR3 spans 16 amino acids. With V trimmed by 4 bases and J by 5 bases, 12 bases remained unmatched. CDR3 DNA: TGCAGCGTTGGAATTGTCGGACAGGGGGCGCCTGAGACCCAGTACTTC. Its protein product is CSVGIVGQGAPETQYF.

This chain joins TRBV27 and TRBJ1-5; no firm D call. This CDR3 is 13 amino acids long. With 5 bases removed from V and 5 bases from J, the gap between germline ends came to 10 bases. Germline V CDR1 and CDR2: MNHEY, SMNVEV (reference sequence). The CDR3 reads CASSPTPDQPQHF. CDR3 DNA: TGTGCCAGCAGTCCCACCCCAGATCAGCCCCAGCATTTT.

J is TRBJ2-2 and V is TRBV6-4, with TRBD2 matching over 9 bases. V lost 0 bases, J lost 5 bases, and 4 bases stayed unmatched. Looked up from germline, CDR1 is MRHNA and CDR2 is SNTAGT. The CDR3 sequence is 16 residues long. CDR3 DNA: TGTGCCAGCAGTGACTCTAGCGGGAGATATACCGGGGAGCTGTTTTTT. Its translation: CASSDSSGRYTGELFF.